This T cell receptor (beta chain) was captured in a study of T cells in narcolepsy. Profiling relied on immunoSEQ multiplex PCR, and the TCRdb table lists in-frame clones only, not all of them. The table has 30,000 to 35,000 clones, about nine tenths seen once; the top ten hold roughly 0.79%. This CDR3 has 15 residues. The sequence derives from a human donor with narcolepsy. The sample taken for sequencing was CD45RA- memory CD4+ T cells from PBMCs. This chain connects TRBV21-1 to TRBJ2-5. TRBV21-1 is tagged as a pseudogene. CDR3 loop: CASSKGLGKKETQYF. The DNA for the CDR3 is TGTGCCAGCAGCAAAGGTTTAGGCAAAAAAGAGACCCAGTACTTC.